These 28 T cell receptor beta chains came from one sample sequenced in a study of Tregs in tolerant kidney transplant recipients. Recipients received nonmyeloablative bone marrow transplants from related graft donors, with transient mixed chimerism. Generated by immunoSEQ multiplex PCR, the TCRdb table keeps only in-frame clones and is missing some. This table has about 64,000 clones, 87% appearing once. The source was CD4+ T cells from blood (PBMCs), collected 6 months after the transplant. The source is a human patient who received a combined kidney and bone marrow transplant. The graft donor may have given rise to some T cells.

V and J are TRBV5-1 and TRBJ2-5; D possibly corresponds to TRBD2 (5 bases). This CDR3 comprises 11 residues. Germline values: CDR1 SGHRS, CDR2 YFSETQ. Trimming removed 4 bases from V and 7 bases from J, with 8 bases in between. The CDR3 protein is CASSEGATQYF. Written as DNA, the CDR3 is TGCGCCAGCAGCGAGGGAGCGACCCAGTACTTC.

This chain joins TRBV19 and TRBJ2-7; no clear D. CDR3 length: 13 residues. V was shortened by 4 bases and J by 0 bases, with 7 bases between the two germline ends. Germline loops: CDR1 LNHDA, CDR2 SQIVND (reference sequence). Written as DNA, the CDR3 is TGTGCCAGTAGTAAAGCGAGCTCCTACGAGCAGTACTTC. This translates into CASSKASSYEQYF.

The CDR3 protein is CASSLDRGGYGYTF. CDR3 sequence (DNA): TGTGCCAGCAGCTTAGATAGGGGGGGCTATGGCTACACCTTC. The genes are TRBV11-2 and TRBJ1-2, with D possibly TRBD1 on 6 matching bases. The CDR3 extends over 14 amino acids. The V gene lost 0 bases and the J gene lost 4 bases, with 9 bases spanning the gap. Looked up from germline, CDR1 is SGHAT and CDR2 is FQNNGV.

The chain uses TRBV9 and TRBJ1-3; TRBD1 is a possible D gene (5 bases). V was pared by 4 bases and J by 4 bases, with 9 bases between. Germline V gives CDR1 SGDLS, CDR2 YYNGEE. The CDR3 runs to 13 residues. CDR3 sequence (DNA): TGTGCCAGCAGCCCTAGGACAGGAAACACCATATATTTT. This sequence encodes CASSPRTGNTIYF.

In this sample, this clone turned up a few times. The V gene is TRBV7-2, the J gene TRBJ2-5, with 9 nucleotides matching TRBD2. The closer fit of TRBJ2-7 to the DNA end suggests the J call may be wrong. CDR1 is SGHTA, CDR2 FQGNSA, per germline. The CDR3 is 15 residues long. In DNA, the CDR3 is TGTGCCAGTCGGTTACTAGCGGGCACCACCTACGAGCAGTACTTC. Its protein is CASRLLAGTTYEQYF.

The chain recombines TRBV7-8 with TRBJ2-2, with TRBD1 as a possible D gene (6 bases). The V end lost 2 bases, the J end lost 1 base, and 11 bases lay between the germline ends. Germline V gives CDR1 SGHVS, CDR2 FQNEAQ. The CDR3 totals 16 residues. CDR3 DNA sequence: TGTGCCAGCAGCTTAACTCAGGGGCTGAACACCGGGGAGCTGTTTTTT. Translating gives CASSLTQGLNTGELFF.

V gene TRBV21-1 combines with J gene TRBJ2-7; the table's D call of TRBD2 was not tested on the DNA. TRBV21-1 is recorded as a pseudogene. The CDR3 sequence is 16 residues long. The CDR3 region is CASSPPRLAGDCEQYF. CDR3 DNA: TGTGCCAGCAGCCCACCAAGACTAGCGGGAGATTGTGAGCAGTACTTC.

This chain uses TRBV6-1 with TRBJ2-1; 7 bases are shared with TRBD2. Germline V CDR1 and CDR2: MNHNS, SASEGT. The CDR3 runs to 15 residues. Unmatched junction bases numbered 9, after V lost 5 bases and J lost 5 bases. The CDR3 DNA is TGTGCCAGCAGTTTCTGGGAGGGCACGGACAATGAGCAGTTCTTC. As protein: CASSFWEGTDNEQFF.

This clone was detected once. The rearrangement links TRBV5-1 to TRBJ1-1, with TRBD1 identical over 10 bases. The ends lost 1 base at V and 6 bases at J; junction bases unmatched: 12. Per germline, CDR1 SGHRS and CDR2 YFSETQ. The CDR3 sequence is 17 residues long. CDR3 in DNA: TGCGCCAGCAGCTTGACAATGCCCGGGACAGGGGATTCTGAAGCTTTCTTT. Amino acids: CASSLTMPGTGDSEAFF.

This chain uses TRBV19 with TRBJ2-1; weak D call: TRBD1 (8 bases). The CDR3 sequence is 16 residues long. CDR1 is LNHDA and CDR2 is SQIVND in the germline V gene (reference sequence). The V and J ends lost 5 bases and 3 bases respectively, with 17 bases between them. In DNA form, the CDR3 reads TGTGCCAGTAGTGGGGGAGGGACAGGACTCTACAATGAGCAGTTCTTC. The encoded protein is CASSGGGTGLYNEQFF. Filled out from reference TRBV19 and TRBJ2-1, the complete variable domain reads DGGITQSPKYLFRKEGQNVTLSCEQNLNHDAMYWYRQDPGQGLRLIYYSQIVNDFQKGDIAEGYSVSREKKESFPLTVTSAQKNPTAFYLCASSGGGTGLYNEQFFGPGTRLTVL.

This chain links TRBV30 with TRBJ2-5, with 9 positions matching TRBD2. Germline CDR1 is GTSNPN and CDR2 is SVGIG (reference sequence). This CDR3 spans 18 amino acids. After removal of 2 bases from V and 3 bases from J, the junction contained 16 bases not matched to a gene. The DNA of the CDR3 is TGTGCCTGGAGTCCCCCGGATAGCGGGAGTATCAAGGAAGAGACCCAGTACTTC. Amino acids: CAWSPPDSGSIKEETQYF.

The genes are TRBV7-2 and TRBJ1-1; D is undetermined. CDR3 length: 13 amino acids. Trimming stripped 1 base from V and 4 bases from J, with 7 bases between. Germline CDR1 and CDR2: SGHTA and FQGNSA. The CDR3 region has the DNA TGTGCCAGCAGCTTAGATCCATCCACTGAAGCTTTCTTT. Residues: CASSLDPSTEAFF. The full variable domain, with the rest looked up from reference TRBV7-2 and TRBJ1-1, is GAGVSQSPSNKVTEKGKDVELRCDPISGHTALYWYRQSLGQGLEFLIYFQGNSAPDKSGLPSDRFSAERTGGSVSTLTIQRTQQEDSAVYLCASSLDPSTEAFFGQGTRLTVV.

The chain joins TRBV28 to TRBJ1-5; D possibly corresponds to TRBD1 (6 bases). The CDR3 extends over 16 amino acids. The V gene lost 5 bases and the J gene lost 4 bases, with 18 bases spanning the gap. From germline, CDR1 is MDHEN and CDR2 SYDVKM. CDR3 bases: TGTGCCAGCAGTCAAAGGGGGAGACAGATTAATCAGCCCCAGCATTTT. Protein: CASSQRGRQINQPQHF.

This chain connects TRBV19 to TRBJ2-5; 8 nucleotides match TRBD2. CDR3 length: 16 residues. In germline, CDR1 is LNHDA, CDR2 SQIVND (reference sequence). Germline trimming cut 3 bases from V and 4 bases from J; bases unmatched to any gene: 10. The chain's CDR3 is CASSIGLARRGETQYF. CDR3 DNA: TGTGCCAGTAGTATCGGACTAGCTAGACGAGGAGAGACCCAGTACTTC.

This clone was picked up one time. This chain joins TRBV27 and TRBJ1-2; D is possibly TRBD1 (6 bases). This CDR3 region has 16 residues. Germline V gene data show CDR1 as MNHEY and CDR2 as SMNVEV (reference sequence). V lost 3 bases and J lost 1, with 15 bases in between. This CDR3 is CASSLGRSGVNYGYTF. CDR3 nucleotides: TGTGCCAGCAGTTTGGGGCGCTCAGGGGTTAACTATGGCTACACCTTC.

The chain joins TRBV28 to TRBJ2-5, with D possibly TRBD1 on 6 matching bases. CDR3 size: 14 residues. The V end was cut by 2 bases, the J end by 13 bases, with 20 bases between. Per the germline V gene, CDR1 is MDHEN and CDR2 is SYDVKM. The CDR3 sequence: CASSLGYRDTAPYF. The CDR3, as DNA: TGTGCCAGCAGTTTAGGATATCGGGACACCGCCCCGTACTTC.

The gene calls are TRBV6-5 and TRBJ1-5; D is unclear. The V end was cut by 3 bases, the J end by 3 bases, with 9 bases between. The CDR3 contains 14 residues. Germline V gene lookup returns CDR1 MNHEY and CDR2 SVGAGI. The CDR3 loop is CASSYNGFNQPQHF. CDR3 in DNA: TGTGCCAGCAGTTATAACGGTTTCAATCAGCCCCAGCATTTT.

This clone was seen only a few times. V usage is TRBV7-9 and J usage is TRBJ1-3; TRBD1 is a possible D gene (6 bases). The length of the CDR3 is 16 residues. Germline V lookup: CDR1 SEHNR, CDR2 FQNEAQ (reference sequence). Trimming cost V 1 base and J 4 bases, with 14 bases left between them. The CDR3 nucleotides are TGTGCCAGCAGCTTAGAATTTGGACAGCTAGGAAACACCATATATTTT. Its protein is CASSLEFGQLGNTIYF.

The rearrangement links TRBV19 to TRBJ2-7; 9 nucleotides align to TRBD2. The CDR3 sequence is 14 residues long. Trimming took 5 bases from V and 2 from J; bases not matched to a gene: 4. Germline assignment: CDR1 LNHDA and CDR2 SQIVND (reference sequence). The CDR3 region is CASSSRLAAYEQYF. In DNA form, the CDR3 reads TGTGCCAGTAGTTCCCGACTAGCGGCCTACGAGCAGTACTTC. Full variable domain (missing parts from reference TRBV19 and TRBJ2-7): DGGITQSPKYLFRKEGQNVTLSCEQNLNHDAMYWYRQDPGQGLRLIYYSQIVNDFQKGDIAEGYSVSREKKESFPLTVTSAQKNPTAFYLCASSSRLAAYEQYFGPGTRLTVT.

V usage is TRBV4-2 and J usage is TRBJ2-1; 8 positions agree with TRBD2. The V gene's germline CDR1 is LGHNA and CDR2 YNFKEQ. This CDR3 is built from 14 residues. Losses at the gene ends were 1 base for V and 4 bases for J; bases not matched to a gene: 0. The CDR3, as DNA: TGTGCCAGCAGCCAAGCTAGCGGGTACAATGAGCAGTTCTTC. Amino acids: CASSQASGYNEQFF.

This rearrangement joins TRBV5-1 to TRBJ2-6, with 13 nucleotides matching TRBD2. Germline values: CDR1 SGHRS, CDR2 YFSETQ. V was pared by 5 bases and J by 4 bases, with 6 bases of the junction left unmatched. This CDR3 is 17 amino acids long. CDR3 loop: CASRSPGLAGGANVLTF. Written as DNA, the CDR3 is TGCGCCAGCAGATCTCCGGGACTAGCGGGAGGGGCCAACGTCCTGACTTTC.

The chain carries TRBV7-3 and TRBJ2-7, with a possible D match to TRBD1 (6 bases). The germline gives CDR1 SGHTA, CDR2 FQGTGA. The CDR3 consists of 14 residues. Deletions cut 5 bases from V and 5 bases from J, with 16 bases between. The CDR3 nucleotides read TGTGCCAGCAGCCACGGACAGCCCCCCGACGAGCAGTACTTC. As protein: CASSHGQPPDEQYF.

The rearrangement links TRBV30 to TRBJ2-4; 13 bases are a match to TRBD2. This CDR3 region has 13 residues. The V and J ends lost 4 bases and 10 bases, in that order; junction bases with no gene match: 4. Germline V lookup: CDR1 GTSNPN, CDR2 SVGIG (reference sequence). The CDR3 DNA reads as TGTGCCTGGACCAGGACTAGCGGGAGTATTCAGTACTTC. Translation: CAWTRTSGSIQYF.

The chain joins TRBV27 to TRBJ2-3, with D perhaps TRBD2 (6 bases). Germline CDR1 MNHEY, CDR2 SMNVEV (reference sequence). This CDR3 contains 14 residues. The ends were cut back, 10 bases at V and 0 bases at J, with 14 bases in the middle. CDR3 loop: CAIGSYSSTDTQYF. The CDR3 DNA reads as TGTGCCATCGGGAGTTATTCTAGCACAGATACGCAGTATTTT.

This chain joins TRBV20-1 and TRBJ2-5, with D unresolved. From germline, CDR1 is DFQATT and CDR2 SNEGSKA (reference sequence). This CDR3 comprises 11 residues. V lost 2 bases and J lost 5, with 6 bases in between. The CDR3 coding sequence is TGCAGTGCTAGATCCCCGGAGACCCAGTACTTC. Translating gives CSARSPETQYF.

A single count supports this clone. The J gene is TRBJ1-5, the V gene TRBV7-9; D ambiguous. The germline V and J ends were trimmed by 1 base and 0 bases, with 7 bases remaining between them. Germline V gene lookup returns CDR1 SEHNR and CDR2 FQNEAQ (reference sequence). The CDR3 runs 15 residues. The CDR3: CASSLVGGSNQPQHF. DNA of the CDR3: TGTGCCAGCAGCTTAGTAGGCGGTAGCAATCAGCCCCAGCATTTT.

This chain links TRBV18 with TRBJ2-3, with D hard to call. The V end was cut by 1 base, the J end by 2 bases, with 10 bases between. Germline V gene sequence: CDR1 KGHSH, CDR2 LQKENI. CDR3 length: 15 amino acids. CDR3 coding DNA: TGTGCCAGCTCACCACGTTCAGGTTCCACAGATACGCAGTATTTT. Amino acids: CASSPRSGSTDTQYF.

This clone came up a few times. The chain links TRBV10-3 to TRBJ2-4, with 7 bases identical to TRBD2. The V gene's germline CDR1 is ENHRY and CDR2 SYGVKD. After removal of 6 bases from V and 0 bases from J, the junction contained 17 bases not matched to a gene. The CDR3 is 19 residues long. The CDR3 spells CAISPFQAGILKAKNIQYF. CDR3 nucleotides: TGTGCCATCAGCCCCTTTCAAGCGGGGATCCTAAAAGCCAAAAACATTCAGTACTTC.